This T cell receptor beta chain was profiled in a study of OX40 agonist ivuxolimab in advanced cancers. Whole-study findings and limits: Clones of CD4+ and CD8+ blood T cells grew by week 6 at doses of 0.1 to 3.0 mg/kg.

Autoimmune disease history or systemic immunosuppression led to patients being barred. The junction had 16 bases not matched to a gene; V was cut back by 5 bases and J by 2 bases. The germline V gene encodes CDR1 SEHNR and CDR2 FQNEAQ (reference sequence). This CDR3 has 19 amino acids. Worth noting for this clone: The antigen is undetermined.

Sequenced by immunoSEQ multiplex PCR; TCRdb stores in-frame clones only, minus some. The sample shows 45,000 to 65,000 clones, 85% to 90% of them seen only once. The sequences come from CD4+ or CD8+ T cells sorted from blood, collected in a trial of the OX40 agonist ivuxolimab. The V call is TRBV7-9, the J call TRBJ2-2, with TRBD1 matching over 8 bases. The origin of this receptor is an adult with an advanced solid tumor such as melanoma, head and neck, liver or kidney cancer. The CDR3 sequence: CASSLYAGGGISNTGELFF. Written as DNA, the CDR3 is TGTGCCAGCAGCCTTTACGCAGGGGGCGGAATCTCCAACACCGGGGAGCTGTTTTTT. The full variable domain, with the rest looked up from reference TRBV7-9 and TRBJ2-2, is DTGVSQNPRHKITKRGQNVTFRCDPISEHNRLYWYRQTLGQGPEFLTYFQNEAQLEKSRLLSDRFSAERPKGSFSTLEIQRTEQGDSAMYLCASSLYAGGGISNTGELFFGEGSRLTVL.